Listed here are 32 T cell receptor beta chains from one sample, sequenced in a study of T cell responses to AZD1222 COVID-19 vaccine. This table comes from immunoSEQ multiplex PCR, and its TCRdb copy is limited to in-frame clones, with some not included. The data hold about 120,000 clones, with roughly 90% observed a single time. The sequences come from peripheral blood, collected on day 0 of AZD1222 vaccination. The receptors come from an adult in good health.

The chain recombines TRBV6-6 with TRBJ1-6, with D perhaps TRBD1 (5 bases). Trimming shortened V by 10 bases and J by 7 bases, and 17 bases separated the two germline ends. Germline V CDR1 and CDR2: MNHNY, SVGAGI (reference sequence). CDR3 length: 14 amino acids. The CDR3 reads CATHPGQKNSPLHF. CDR3 DNA: TGTGCCACACACCCGGGGCAGAAAAATTCACCCCTCCACTTT.

This clone was counted only a few times. The chain is built from TRBV28 and TRBJ2-7, with 7 bases lining up with TRBD1. J was trimmed by 0 bases and V by 6 bases; bases with no gene match: 14. CDR3 length: 17 amino acids. The V gene's germline CDR1 is MDHEN and CDR2 SYDVKM. The DNA for the CDR3 is TGTGCCAGCAGCACGTCTTTCAGGGGGACCAGCTCCTACGAGCAGTACTTC. Residues: CASSTSFRGTSSYEQYF. Using reference TRBV28 and TRBJ2-7 for the parts outside the CDR3, the full variable domain is DVKVTQSSRYLVKRTGEKVFLECVQDMDHENMFWYRQDPGLGLRLIYFSYDVKMKEKGDIPEGYSVSREKKERFSLILESASTNQTSMYLCASSTSFRGTSSYEQYFGPGTRLTVT.

The rearrangement uses TRBV27 and TRBJ1-2; TRBD1 is a possible D gene (5 bases). Germline V gene data show CDR1 as MNHEY and CDR2 as SMNVEV (reference sequence). The CDR3 consists of 14 residues. Trimming removed 4 bases at V and 6 bases at J, with 15 bases between. CDR3 nucleotide sequence: TGTGCCAGCAGTTCCTCGGGACGGAGACATGGCTACACCTTC. This sequence encodes CASSSSGRRHGYTF.

The rearrangement links TRBV6-5 to TRBJ1-4; weak D call: TRBD1 (5 bases). V lost 2 bases to trimming and J lost 3 bases, with 10 bases between them. Germline-derived CDR1 and CDR2 are MNHEY and SVGAGI. This CDR3 region has 15 residues. CDR3 residues: CASSYAGGANEKLFF. As DNA, the CDR3 is TGTGCCAGCAGTTACGCCGGAGGGGCTAATGAAAAACTGTTTTTT.

The rearrangement uses TRBV9 and TRBJ1-6, with D hard to call. V lost 3 bases, J lost 7 bases, and 17 bases lay in between. The germline V gene has CDR1 SGDLS and CDR2 YYNGEE. The CDR3 consists of 16 residues. The CDR3 loop reads CASSEHLYLENSPLHF. CDR3 nucleotides: TGTGCCAGCAGCGAACACCTCTACCTGGAGAATTCACCCCTCCACTTT.

The V and J genes are TRBV5-6 and TRBJ1-1; D is ambiguous. Germline V gene sequence: CDR1 SGHDT, CDR2 YYEEEE. Trimming pared 0 bases from V and 7 bases from J, leaving 13 bases between. This CDR3 has 14 residues. This CDR3 is CASSLEYNIFEAFF. As DNA, the CDR3 is TGTGCCAGCAGCTTGGAATATAACATCTTTGAAGCTTTCTTT.

J is TRBJ1-5 and V is TRBV11-2, with no clear D. Germline V lookup: CDR1 SGHAT, CDR2 FQNNGV. The germline V and J ends were trimmed by 0 bases and 0 bases, with 3 bases remaining between them. This CDR3 has 14 residues. In nucleotides, the CDR3 is TGTGCCAGCAGCTTAGACAATAGCAATCAGCCCCAGCATTTT. Translating gives CASSLDNSNQPQHF.

The chain couples TRBV9 to TRBJ2-3; D gene ambiguous. The V and J ends lost 1 base and 0 bases respectively, with 12 bases between them. This CDR3 contains 16 residues. In germline, CDR1 is SGDLS, CDR2 YYNGEE. The CDR3 here is CASSVWNGQSTDTQYF. CDR3 DNA: TGTGCCAGCAGCGTATGGAACGGGCAAAGCACAGATACGCAGTATTTT.

The J gene is TRBJ2-2, the V gene TRBV24-1; 12 positions match TRBD2. The junction had 1 base not matched to a gene; V was cut back by 3 bases and J by 6 bases. CDR1 is KGHDR and CDR2 is SFDVKD in the germline V gene. The CDR3 length is 15 residues. CDR3 loop: CATSDRLAGAGELFF. CDR3 coding DNA: TGTGCCACCAGTGATCGACTAGCGGGAGCCGGGGAGCTGTTTTTT.

This clone was observed a handful of times. The chain has TRBV5-1 and TRBJ1-6, with D uncertain. Germline CDR1 SGHRS, CDR2 YFSETQ. The CDR3 loop spans 13 amino acids. The V gene lost 0 bases and the J gene lost 5 bases, with 3 bases spanning the gap. CDR3 region: CASSLDNNSPLHF. CDR3 sequence (DNA): TGCGCCAGCAGCTTGGACAATAATTCACCCCTCCACTTT.

The CDR3 region has the DNA TGTGCCAGCAGCCGCCTAGTGGGGCTATCCTACAATGAGCAGTTCTTC. Its translation: CASSRLVGLSYNEQFF. The chain recombines TRBV14 with TRBJ2-1; maybe TRBD1 (5 bases). Trimming took off 4 bases at V and 1 base at J, with 14 bases between the two ends. Germline V gene lookup returns CDR1 SGHDN and CDR2 FVKESK. CDR3 size: 16 residues. The complete variable domain, with remaining parts taken from reference TRBV14 and TRBJ2-1, reads EAGVTQFPSHSVIEKGQTVTLRCDPISGHDNLYWYRRVMGKEIKFLLHFVKESKQDESGMPNNRFLAERTGGTYSTLKVQPAELEDSGVYFCASSRLVGLSYNEQFFGPGTRLTVL.

This chain links TRBV10-2 with TRBJ1-5; weak D call: TRBD1 (6 bases). Germline lookup yields CDR1 WSHSY and CDR2 SAAADI. V lost 9 bases to trimming and J lost 2 bases, with 11 bases between them. CDR3 length: 13 amino acids. CDR3 bases: TGCGCCAGTACAGGGTCTGGCAATCAGCCCCAGCATTTT. It codes for CASTGSGNQPQHF.

The chain has TRBV30 and TRBJ2-5, with a weak D call TRBD2 (7 bases). This CDR3 is built from 14 residues. V lost 1 base and J lost 4, with 13 bases in between. The germline V gene has CDR1 GTSNPN and CDR2 SVGIG (reference sequence). Written as DNA, the CDR3 is TGTGCCTGGAGTGCCGGGGGGCCTTTAGAGACCCAGTACTTC. Protein product: CAWSAGGPLETQYF.

This sequence joins TRBV9 and TRBJ2-7; TRBD2 agrees at 8 bases. The V gene end was trimmed by 3 bases and the J gene end by 5 bases; junction bases not matched to a gene: 7. The V gene's germline CDR1 is SGDLS and CDR2 YYNGEE. The CDR3 extends over 14 amino acids. The CDR3 is CASSEPGTSHEQYF. Here the CDR3 DNA reads TGTGCCAGCAGCGAGCCCGGGACTAGTCACGAGCAGTACTTC.

The V gene is TRBV6-5, the J gene TRBJ2-2; 7 nucleotides line up with TRBD2. J gave up 4 bases and V 7 bases, and 9 bases lay outside the gene matches. Germline V gives CDR1 MNHEY, CDR2 SVGAGI. The CDR3 runs to 15 residues. The CDR3 region is CASTPGGSGTGELFF. DNA of the CDR3: TGTGCCAGCACCCCCGGGGGGTCCGGCACCGGGGAGCTGTTTTTT.

This clone has a single count. The chain combines TRBV19 with TRBJ1-1; D is perhaps TRBD1 (5 bases). The V end was cut by 7 bases, the J end by 5 bases, with 17 bases between. Germline V gene data show CDR1 as LNHDA and CDR2 as SQIVND (reference sequence). This CDR3 is 14 amino acids long. The CDR3, as DNA: TGTGCCAGTAACCCCTTGCGAGCAGGGACTGAAGCTTTCTTT. Protein: CASNPLRAGTEAFF.

CDR3 amino acids: CASSLAHRAREQYF. For the CDR3, the DNA is TGTGCCAGCAGTTTAGCTCACAGGGCGAGAGAGCAGTACTTC. J is TRBJ2-7 and V is TRBV28, with a possible D match to TRBD1 (6 bases). The length of the CDR3 is 14 residues. The germline V and J ends were trimmed by 2 bases and 7 bases, with 15 bases remaining between them. CDR1 and CDR2 (germline): MDHEN, SYDVKM.

The chain couples TRBV14 to TRBJ1-2, with D unclear. The CDR3 sequence is 14 residues long. From germline, CDR1 is SGHDN and CDR2 FVKESK. Trimming left V 0 bases short and J 4 bases short, with 9 bases between. The CDR3 DNA sequence: TGTGCCAGCAGCCAAGATCCAAGGAGCTATGGCTACACCTTC. Its protein product is CASSQDPRSYGYTF.

V usage is TRBV29-1 and J usage is TRBJ1-1; a weak D match, TRBD1 (6 bases). V lost 7 bases, J lost 8 bases, and 14 bases lay in between. The germline CDR1 and CDR2 sequences are SQVTM and ANQGSEA. The CDR3 is made up of 11 amino acids. The CDR3 here is CSARTESEAFF. DNA of the CDR3: TGCAGCGCCCGGACAGAATCCGAAGCTTTCTTT.

V usage is TRBV9 and J usage is TRBJ1-3, with 7 bases matching TRBD1. Germline lookup yields CDR1 SGDLS and CDR2 YYNGEE. The CDR3 loop spans 15 amino acids. The junction had 4 bases not matched to a gene; V was cut back by 4 bases and J by 0 bases. The CDR3: CASSPRDSSGNTIYF. DNA for the CDR3: TGTGCCAGCAGCCCACGGGACAGCTCTGGAAACACCATATATTTT. The complete variable domain, with remaining parts taken from reference TRBV9 and TRBJ1-3, reads DSGVTQTPKHLITATGQRVTLRCSPRSGDLSVYWYQQSLDQGLQFLIQYYNGEERAKGNILERFSAQQFPDLHSELNLSSLELGDSALYFCASSPRDSSGNTIYFGEGSWLTVV.

The CDR3 DNA reads as TGTGCCAGCAGCCACCGACTGGCCTACGAGCAGTACTTC. Residues: CASSHRLAYEQYF. The rearrangement links TRBV13 to TRBJ2-7; D is unclear. Germline CDR1 is PRHDT and CDR2 is FYEKMQ (reference sequence). CDR3 length equals 13 residues. The V gene lost 5 bases and the J gene lost 2 bases, with 10 bases spanning the gap.

J is TRBJ1-2 and V is TRBV19; D is undetermined. Germline V gives CDR1 LNHDA, CDR2 SQIVND (reference sequence). Trimming left V 1 base short and J 6 bases short, with 9 bases between. This CDR3 contains 13 residues. CDR3 nucleotide sequence: TGTGCCAGTAGTATAGGGCAGGCCCATGGCTACACCTTC. It translates to CASSIGQAHGYTF.

This clone is a singleton in its sample. The V and J genes are TRBV3-1 (or the pseudogene TRBV3-2) and TRBJ1-3, with 12 bases identical to TRBD1. V was clipped by 4 bases and J by 6 bases; unmatched bases: 4. This CDR3 region has 15 residues. Germline values: CDR1 LGHDT, CDR2 YNNKEL (reference sequence). The CDR3 DNA is TGTGCCAGCAGCCCGGGACAGGGGGCGAAAAACACCATATATTTT. Its translation is CASSPGQGAKNTIYF.

The chain uses TRBV9 and TRBJ2-7; 8 nucleotides align to TRBD2. The CDR3 runs to 14 residues. V gave up 0 bases and J gave up 4 bases; unmatched junction bases: 3. CDR1 is SGDLS and CDR2 is YYNGEE in the germline V gene. CDR3 residues: CASSVASGRYEQYF. CDR3 in DNA: TGTGCCAGCAGCGTAGCCAGCGGGAGATACGAGCAGTACTTC. The full variable domain, in which reference TRBV9 and TRBJ2-7 provide the parts outside the CDR3, is DSGVTQTPKHLITATGQRVTLRCSPRSGDLSVYWYQQSLDQGLQFLIQYYNGEERAKGNILERFSAQQFPDLHSELNLSSLELGDSALYFCASSVASGRYEQYFGPGTRLTVT.

This rearrangement joins TRBV29-1 to TRBJ1-2; 8 bases map to TRBD1. Losses at the gene ends were 7 bases for V and 3 bases for J; bases not matched to a gene: 7. Germline V CDR1 and CDR2: SQVTM, ANQGSEA. This CDR3 has 13 residues. The CDR3 DNA follows: TGCAGCGCCGCGACAGGGGCGGACTATGGCTACACCTTC. It yields the protein CSAATGADYGYTF.

This chain joins TRBV2 and TRBJ2-2, with a tentative D call TRBD2 (6 bases). V lost 5 bases and J lost 4, with 14 bases in between. The CDR3 is made up of 15 amino acids. Germline values: CDR1 SNHLY, CDR2 FYNNEI. This CDR3 reads CASSPRRRGTGELFF. In DNA form, the CDR3 reads TGTGCCAGCAGTCCCAGGCGGCGGGGCACCGGGGAGCTGTTTTTT.

The rearrangement links TRBV5-5 to TRBJ1-5; D remains ambiguous. The CDR3 runs 15 residues. Germline V lookup: CDR1 SGHKS, CDR2 YYEKEE (reference sequence). V was cut by 1 base and J by 3 bases, with 11 bases left in between. This CDR3 reads CASSLFSELNQPQHF. The DNA of the CDR3 is TGTGCCAGCAGCTTGTTCTCGGAGCTCAATCAGCCCCAGCATTTT.

The V gene is TRBV6-5, the J gene TRBJ2-7; TRBD1 aligns across 11 bases. This CDR3 comprises 16 residues. Germline trimming cut 2 bases from V and 5 bases from J; bases unmatched to any gene: 8. Germline V gene lookup returns CDR1 MNHEY and CDR2 SVGAGI. This CDR3 is CASSYRSGQGANEQYF. In DNA, the CDR3 is TGTGCCAGCAGTTACCGGAGCGGACAGGGGGCAAACGAGCAGTACTTC.

The chain carries TRBV4-1 and TRBJ1-1, with D hard to call. V was clipped by 1 base and J by 3 bases, with 12 bases between them. In germline, CDR1 is MGHRA, CDR2 YSYEKL. The CDR3 spans 15 residues. The CDR3 sequence is CASSQVSREYTEAFF. The CDR3 DNA sequence: TGCGCCAGCAGCCAAGTGTCCCGCGAGTACACTGAAGCTTTCTTT.

The V and J genes are TRBV28 and TRBJ1-4; no firm D call. Germline V lookup: CDR1 MDHEN, CDR2 SYDVKM. The CDR3 extends over 15 amino acids. V dropped 5 bases and J dropped 7 bases, with 17 bases sitting between them. The CDR3 bases are TGTGCCAGCAGTCCCGCTACGGGGTTTAGTGAAAAACTGTTTTTT. It translates to CASSPATGFSEKLFF.

J is TRBJ2-7 and V is TRBV12-2; the table's D call of TRBD1 was not tested on the DNA. TRBV12-2 is a pseudogene segment. This CDR3 has 14 amino acids. The CDR3 bases are TGTGCAAGTCGCTTAAGGGACAGGGTGGGCGAGCAGTACTTC. It yields the protein CASRLRDRVGEQYF.

This chain joins TRBV11-2 and TRBJ2-7, with a tentative D call TRBD1 (6 bases). CDR1 SGHAT and CDR2 FQNNGV come from the germline V gene. The V end lost 5 bases, the J end lost 5 bases, and 13 bases lay between the germline ends. The CDR3 has 13 amino acids. The CDR3 DNA sequence: TGTGCCAGCAGCATACAGGGTTACAACGAGCAGTACTTC. Translated, it gives CASSIQGYNEQYF.